This paragraph covers one TCR beta chain sequence. This entry is derived from a study of blood T cells in healthy people across ages. Combining a sample-barcoded 5' primer with a J-beta primer mix, a second PCR ran for about 7 to 11 cycles. TCRdb re-called the 5' RACE reads with MiXCR, one entry per CDR3 protein. The repertoire holds some 550,000 distinct CDR3 sequences, with roughly 48% as singletons. V was shortened by 1 base and J by 11 bases, with 29 bases between the two germline ends. Germline V gene data show CDR1 as SEHNR and CDR2 as FQNEAQ (reference sequence). The CDR3 length is 18 residues.

The TCR sequence derives from an older man in good health. The chain joins TRBV7-9 to TRBJ2-5; a weak D match, TRBD2 (6 bases). The sequencing input was blood. CDR3 loop: CASSLERGGALTANEQYF. The CDR3 bases are TGTGCCAGCAGCTTAGAACGGGGCGGGGCATTAACCGCTAATGAGCAGTACTTC. The entire variable domain, with the rest obtained from reference TRBV7-9 and TRBJ2-5, is as follows: DTGVSQNPRHKITKRGQNVTFRCDPISEHNRLYWYRQTLGQGPEFLTYFQNEAQLEKSRLLSDRFSAERPKGSFSTLEIQRTEQGDSAMYLCASSLERGGALTANEQYFGPGTRLLVL.